One sample yielded the 5 T cell receptor beta chains listed below, sequenced in a study of shared T cell receptors in the human thymus. Sequenced by immunoSEQ multiplex PCR; TCRdb stores in-frame clones only, minus some. Of hundreds of thousands of clones in the sample, approximately 87% are singletons; the top ten hold 0.01%. These data also featured in a second study, about human thymus T cells.

The sample consisted of thymocytes. The receptors derive from a boy under two years old with a congenital heart defect.

This clone appeared a single time. The chain recombines TRBV15 with TRBJ2-1; D is possibly TRBD2 (6 bases). In germline, CDR1 is LNHNV, CDR2 YYDKDF (reference sequence). This CDR3 is 12 amino acids long. Trimming shortened V by 8 bases and J by 8 bases, and 13 bases separated the two germline ends. The CDR3 coding sequence is TGTGCCACCCTCGGGAGTCGCGATGAGCAGTTCTTC. Its protein is CATLGSRDEQFF.

The chain combines TRBV19 with TRBJ2-5; 8 nucleotides align to TRBD1. The CDR3 loop spans 15 amino acids. Germline CDR1 and CDR2: LNHDA and SQIVND (reference sequence). V shed 1 base, J shed 5 bases, and the junction held 6 bases outside the gene matches. CDR3 in DNA: TGTGCCAGTAGTATAGGGACAGGGTGGGGCGAGACCCAGTACTTC. It yields the protein CASSIGTGWGETQYF.

This clone was observed a single time. The chain couples TRBV4-3 to TRBJ2-2, with D possibly being TRBD1 (5 bases). This CDR3 has 12 residues. The germline V gene has CDR1 LGHNA and CDR2 YSLEER. V was trimmed by 10 bases and J by 6 bases, leaving 12 bases between them. The CDR3 loop is CATQQGSGELFF. CDR3 nucleotide sequence: TGCGCCACCCAGCAGGGCTCCGGGGAGCTGTTTTTT.

This clone appeared a few times. V is TRBV28 and J is TRBJ2-7, with TRBD1 identical over 8 bases. The CDR3 length is 14 residues. Germline trimming cut 6 bases from V and 0 bases from J; bases unmatched to any gene: 4. The germline V gene has CDR1 MDHEN and CDR2 SYDVKM. The CDR3 is CASSNRGSSYEQYF. CDR3 DNA sequence: TGTGCCAGCAGCAACAGGGGGAGCTCCTACGAGCAGTACTTC.

J is TRBJ2-2 and V is TRBV29-1, with a tentative D call TRBD2 (6 bases). Germline-derived CDR1 and CDR2 are SQVTM and ANQGSEA. The CDR3 sequence is 16 residues long. The V and J ends lost 2 bases and 1 base respectively, with 14 bases between them. The CDR3 here is CSVELHGSRNTGELFF. The CDR3 DNA reads TGCAGCGTTGAACTCCACGGGAGTAGGAACACCGGGGAGCTGTTTTTT.